These 32 T cell receptor beta chains came from one sample sequenced in a study of CD8+CD57+ T cells in acquired aplastic anemia. Profiles of TCR beta VDJ and CDR3 were generated from a genomic DNA template. TCRdb reprocessed the reads via MiXCR and lists one record per CDR3 protein. The sample records tens of thousands of distinct CDR3 sequences, more than 75% being singletons. The source material was sorted CD4+, CD8+, or CD8+CD57+ T cells (not recorded which) from PBMCs. The receptors here all came from a human donor in good health, serving as a control.

V and J are TRBV12-3 or TRBV12-4 and TRBJ1-2, with 12 bases identical to TRBD1. The CDR3 length is 13 residues. J was trimmed by 7 bases and V by 6 bases; bases with no gene match: 3. The DNA for the CDR3 is TGTGCCAGCAGGGGACAGGGGGCCTCTGGCTACACCTTC. Translation: CASRGQGASGYTF.

Comment on this clonotype: This is likely a read error, given that the CDR3 carries no conserved phenylalanine or tryptophan at its end. The chain carries TRBV7-9 and TRBJ1-1, with a possible D match to TRBD1 (5 bases). The CDR3 consists of 15 residues. V was cut by 1 base and J by 0 bases, with 9 bases left in between. The germline V gene encodes CDR1 SEHNR and CDR2 FQNEAQ (reference sequence). In DNA form, the CDR3 reads TGTGCCAGCAGCTTAGTGGAGGGGATGAACACTGAAGCTTTCGTT. Encoded protein: CASSLVEGMNTEAFV.

The chain combines TRBV7-8 with TRBJ2-7; 7 bases line up with TRBD1. The CDR3 contains 15 residues. CDR1 is SGHVS, CDR2 FQNEAQ, per germline. Germline trimming cut 1 base from V and 3 bases from J; bases unmatched to any gene: 6. The CDR3 here is CASSLVQGPSYEQYF. CDR3 nucleotides: TGTGCCAGCAGCTTAGTACAGGGGCCGAGCTACGAGCAGTACTTC.

This sequence joins TRBV29-1 and TRBJ1-2, with D maybe TRBD1 (6 bases). Per germline, CDR1 SQVTM and CDR2 ANQGSEA. The ends were cut back, 8 bases at V and 4 bases at J, with 11 bases in the middle. CDR3 size: 11 residues. The CDR3 reads CSTRDTYGYTF. CDR3 nucleotides: TGCAGCACCCGGGACACCTATGGCTACACCTTC.

By share, this clonotype counts as medium-sized. CDR3 sequence (DNA): TGCGCCAGCAGCCAGAGAGGCAATGAGCAGTTCTTC. Protein: CASSQRGNEQFF. The V and J genes are TRBV4-3 and TRBJ2-1; D remains unclear. Deletions cut 3 bases from V and 6 bases from J, with 6 bases between. CDR3 size: 12 residues. The germline CDR1 and CDR2 sequences are LGHNA and YSLEER.

This chain joins TRBV20-1 and TRBJ1-5; TRBD1 agrees at 9 bases. Looked up from germline, CDR1 is DFQATT and CDR2 is SNEGSKA (reference sequence). This CDR3 is built from 19 residues. The ends lost 6 bases at V and 0 bases at J; junction bases unmatched: 18. CDR3: CSATSLPGQGPVSNQPQHF. Here the CDR3 DNA reads TGCAGTGCCACATCCCTACCGGGACAGGGTCCTGTTAGCAATCAGCCCCAGCATTTT.

This sequence joins TRBV2 and TRBJ2-2; D assignment may be TRBD1 or TRBD2 (5 bases each). The CDR3 runs 17 residues. V was pared by 4 bases and J by 3 bases, with 18 bases between. Germline lookup yields CDR1 SNHLY and CDR2 FYNNEI. The CDR3 nucleotides are TGTGCCAGCAGTGCTAGAGGGGAAGAGGGCGACACCGGGGAGCTGTTTTTT. This translates into CASSARGEEGDTGELFF.

The V and J genes are TRBV2 and TRBJ1-2; TRBD1 matches 7 bases. The CDR3 totals 14 residues. J gave up 6 bases and V 4 bases, and 8 bases lay outside the gene matches. The germline gives CDR1 SNHLY, CDR2 FYNNEI. The CDR3 sequence: CASSVRQGLDGYTF. CDR3 coding DNA: TGTGCCAGCAGTGTCAGACAGGGTTTGGATGGCTACACCTTC. Drawing the rest from reference TRBV2 and TRBJ1-2, the complete variable domain is EPEVTQTPSHQVTQMGQEVILRCVPISNHLYFYWYRQILGQKVEFLVSFYNNEISEKSEIFDDQFSVERPDGSNFTLKIRSTKLEDSAMYFCASSVRQGLDGYTFGSGTRLTVV.

This rearrangement joins TRBV24-1 to TRBJ2-3; D is ambiguous. The CDR3 length is 13 residues. Deletions cut 5 bases from V and 2 bases from J, with 7 bases between. Germline V gene data show CDR1 as KGHDR and CDR2 as SFDVKD. The CDR3 spells CATSAPPTDTQYF. The DNA of the CDR3 is TGTGCCACCAGTGCGCCTCCCACAGATACGCAGTATTTT.

By its share, this clonotype is medium-sized. The chain couples TRBV7-7 to TRBJ2-5, with 8 positions matching TRBD2. Trimming took 1 base from V and 2 from J; bases not matched to a gene: 3. The CDR3 runs 15 residues. CDR1 is SSHAT, CDR2 FNYEAQ, per germline (reference sequence). CDR3 loop: CASSLGRGAQETQYF. DNA of the CDR3: TGTGCCAGCAGCTTAGGGCGGGGGGCTCAAGAGACCCAGTACTTC. Complete variable domain (other parts from reference TRBV7-7 and TRBJ2-5): GAGVSQSPRYKVTKRGQDVTLRCDPISSHATLYWYQQALGQGPEFLTYFNYEAQPDKSGLPSDRFSAERPEGSISTLTIQRTEQRDSAMYRCASSLGRGAQETQYFGPGTRLLVL.

The rearrangement uses TRBV19 and TRBJ2-6, with a weak D call TRBD2 (5 bases). The CDR3 spans 14 residues. From germline, CDR1 is LNHDA and CDR2 SQIVND (reference sequence). Trimming stripped 10 bases from V and 3 bases from J, with 13 bases between. CDR3 loop: CATQDSFGANVLTF. Written as DNA, the CDR3 is TGTGCCACTCAGGACTCGTTTGGGGCCAACGTCCTGACTTTC.

CDR3 DNA sequence: TGTGCCAGCAGCTGGGACAGATACGAGCAGTACTTC. This gives the protein CASSWDRYEQYF. This chain connects TRBV12-3 or TRBV12-4 to TRBJ2-7; 7 bases agree with TRBD1. The CDR3 length is 12 residues. V was pared by 6 bases and J by 4 bases, with 3 bases of the junction left unmatched.

V gene TRBV15 combines with J gene TRBJ2-1; D not certain. V dropped 3 bases and J dropped 10 bases, with 10 bases sitting between them. The CDR3 spans 12 residues. Per the germline V gene, CDR1 is LNHNV and CDR2 is YYDKDF (reference sequence). The CDR3 here is CATSSRRVEQFF. The CDR3 region has the DNA TGTGCCACCAGCAGTAGAAGGGTCGAGCAGTTCTTC.

The chain links TRBV7-2 to TRBJ1-6; D remains unclear. The CDR3 contains 13 residues. Between the trimmed V and J ends, which lost 0 bases and 9 bases, there was a span of 6 bases. CDR1 is SGHTA and CDR2 is FQGNSA in the germline V gene. The CDR3 sequence is CASSLAVVSPLHF. The CDR3 DNA sequence: TGTGCCAGCAGCTTAGCGGTGGTTTCACCCCTCCACTTT.

The chain has TRBV4-2 and TRBJ1-2, with D hard to call. Germline values: CDR1 LGHNA, CDR2 YNFKEQ. Between the trimmed V and J ends, which lost 0 bases and 4 bases, there was a span of 15 bases. The CDR3 loop spans 16 amino acids. CDR3 sequence (DNA): TGTGCCAGCAGCCAAGACGTACTGAAACCTTCCTATGGCTACACCTTC. Its translation: CASSQDVLKPSYGYTF.

About this clonotype: One end of the junction is discordant with germline, which a read error may explain. V gene TRBV7-9 combines with J gene TRBJ1-6; D is perhaps TRBD1 (5 bases). The CDR3 covers 14 residues. In germline, CDR1 is SEHNR, CDR2 FQNEAQ (reference sequence). The DNA for the CDR3 is TGTGCCGGCAGCAGGGACCGAGAAGATTCACCCCTCCACTTT. Translation: CAGSRDREDSPLHF. The entire variable domain, with the rest obtained from reference TRBV7-9 and TRBJ1-6, is as follows: DTGVSQNPRHKITKRGQNVTFRCDPISEHNRLYWYRQTLGQGPEFLTYFQNEAQLEKSRLLSDRFSAERPKGSFSTLEIQRTEQGDSAMYLCAGSRDREDSPLHFGNGTRLTVT.

The J gene is TRBJ2-7, the V gene TRBV2; perhaps TRBD1 as D (5 bases). CDR1 SNHLY and CDR2 FYNNEI come from the germline V gene. The CDR3 runs to 14 residues. The V gene lost 0 bases and the J gene lost 3 bases, with 9 bases spanning the gap. The CDR3 DNA sequence: TGTGCCAGCAGTGAAGCCGGCAGGGTCTACGAGCAGTACTTC. This gives the protein CASSEAGRVYEQYF.

This rearrangement joins TRBV6-2 or TRBV6-3 to TRBJ1-5, with D tentatively TRBD1 (6 bases). Between the trimmed V and J ends, which lost 6 bases and 5 bases, there was a span of 14 bases. The germline V gene encodes CDR1 MNHEY and CDR2 SVGEGT. The CDR3 runs to 14 residues. CDR3 sequence (DNA): TGTGCCAGCAGAAAGGGAACAGGGTATCAGCCCCAGCATTTT. This translates into CASRKGTGYQPQHF.

This clonotype has a handful of counts. The V call is TRBV15, the J call TRBJ1-1, with TRBD1 matching over 7 bases. The CDR3 has 15 amino acids. Germline V CDR1 and CDR2: LNHNV, YYDKDF (reference sequence). The junction had 6 bases not matched to a gene; V was cut back by 3 bases and J by 2 bases. The CDR3 here is CATSRGQRYNTEAFF. CDR3 DNA sequence: TGTGCCACCAGCAGGGGACAGCGATACAACACTGAAGCTTTCTTT.

The chain couples TRBV24-1 to TRBJ1-4; unclear D gene. V lost 11 bases to trimming and J lost 8 bases, with 14 bases between them. The CDR3 is 12 amino acids. Germline CDR1 is KGHDR and CDR2 is SFDVKD. DNA for the CDR3: TGTGCCAGCAGCCAAGATCGGGAAAAACTGTTTTTT. As protein: CASSQDREKLFF.

This chain connects TRBV19 to TRBJ1-2, with D maybe TRBD1 (6 bases). The germline V and J ends were trimmed by 4 bases and 9 bases, with 12 bases remaining between them. The CDR3 has 12 residues. The germline V gene encodes CDR1 LNHDA and CDR2 SQIVND (reference sequence). Here the CDR3 DNA reads TGTGCCAGTAGTACAACAGGGTCAAGCTACACCTTC. Protein product: CASSTTGSSYTF.

The chain combines TRBV19 with TRBJ1-2; TRBD1 matches 10 bases. Losses at the gene ends were 9 bases for V and 3 bases for J; bases not matched to a gene: 4. From germline, CDR1 is LNHDA and CDR2 SQIVND (reference sequence). The CDR3 loop spans 13 amino acids. The CDR3 region is CASRDRGDYGYTF. DNA of the CDR3: TGTGCCAGCCGGGACAGGGGTGACTATGGCTACACCTTC.

The chain employs TRBV4-2 and TRBJ2-1; D assignment may be TRBD1 or TRBD2 (6 bases each). Germline V gene data show CDR1 as LGHNA and CDR2 as YNFKEQ. This CDR3 has 17 residues. Trimming stripped 0 bases from V and 5 bases from J, with 17 bases between. CDR3 coding DNA: TGTGCCAGCAGCCAAGATCGTGGGGGGCTGAGCGACAATGAGCAGTTCTTC. Amino acid sequence: CASSQDRGGLSDNEQFF.

This CDR3 reads CASSQTSGGLQETQYF. The CDR3 DNA reads TGTGCCAGCAGTCAGACTAGCGGGGGTCTCCAAGAGACCCAGTACTTC. This chain joins TRBV2 and TRBJ2-5; 12 nucleotides align to TRBD2. Germline CDR1 is SNHLY and CDR2 is FYNNEI. The CDR3 contains 16 residues. The V and J ends lost 5 bases and 1 base, in that order; junction bases with no gene match: 5.

This clonotype was recorded only once. This chain connects TRBV20-1 to TRBJ2-7; D may be TRBD1 (5 bases). The V end lost 0 bases, the J end lost 5 bases, and 14 bases lay between the germline ends. The V gene's germline CDR1 is DFQATT and CDR2 SNEGSKA (reference sequence). The CDR3 extends over 14 amino acids. The CDR3 reads CSARDSRAGNEQYF. The DNA for the CDR3 is TGCAGTGCTAGAGATTCCCGGGCAGGGAACGAGCAGTACTTC.

The J gene is TRBJ2-3, the V gene TRBV2, with a weak D call TRBD1 (6 bases). Looked up from germline, CDR1 is SNHLY and CDR2 is FYNNEI. V dropped 5 bases and J dropped 4 bases, with 16 bases sitting between them. This CDR3 contains 15 residues. CDR3 in DNA: TGTGCCAGCAGTCCCCGGGCAGGGGATCCAGATACGCAGTATTTT. It encodes CASSPRAGDPDTQYF. The variable domain in full, completed from reference TRBV2 and TRBJ2-3, reads EPEVTQTPSHQVTQMGQEVILRCVPISNHLYFYWYRQILGQKVEFLVSFYNNEISEKSEIFDDQFSVERPDGSNFTLKIRSTKLEDSAMYFCASSPRAGDPDTQYFGPGTRLTVL.

This clonotype has more than one count but fewer than ten. This CDR3 reads CASRSPDRVEGTQYF. The CDR3 DNA follows: TGTGCCAGCAGATCCCCGGACAGGGTCGAGGGGACCCAGTACTTC. The chain recombines TRBV25-1 with TRBJ2-5; 8 bases agree with TRBD1. V lost 6 bases and J lost 7; bases outside the gene matches: 13. Per germline, CDR1 MGHDK and CDR2 SYGVNS. The CDR3 consists of 15 residues.

V and J are TRBV19 and TRBJ2-7; D ambiguous. V lost 4 bases and J lost 3, with 16 bases in between. The CDR3 runs to 15 residues. The V gene's germline CDR1 is LNHDA and CDR2 SQIVND (reference sequence). CDR3 coding DNA: TGTGCCAGTAGTAAGGCAGAGAACCCCATCTACGAGCAGTACTTC. Translated: CASSKAENPIYEQYF.

The chain uses TRBV11-2 and TRBJ1-1; TRBD1 aligns across 7 bases. Germline CDR1 and CDR2: SGHAT and FQNNGV. The CDR3 runs to 16 residues. V gave up 1 base and J gave up 0 bases; unmatched junction bases: 5. The DNA of the CDR3 is TGTGCCAGCAGCTTAGGGTGGACAGGCGTGAACACTGAAGCTTTCTTT. It encodes CASSLGWTGVNTEAFF.

This clonotype was counted a single time. V and J are TRBV7-8 and TRBJ1-2; no clear D. The germline gives CDR1 SGHVS, CDR2 FQNEAQ. The CDR3 consists of 13 residues. V lost 5 bases and J 2 bases, leaving 9 bases between the germline ends. DNA of the CDR3: TGTGCCAGCAGCAGTGGGGAAAACTATGGCTACACCTTC. Translated: CASSSGENYGYTF.

Ten or more counts support this clonotype. This chain links TRBV6-2 or TRBV6-3 with TRBJ1-1; no clear D. The CDR3 is 14 amino acids. Trimming removed 4 bases from V and 3 bases from J, with 12 bases in between. Per germline, CDR1 MNHEY and CDR2 SVGEGT. DNA for the CDR3: TGTGCCAGCAGTTCCACTTCGTCTGACACTGAAGCTTTCTTT. Its protein is CASSSTSSDTEAFF.

The chain has TRBV7-2 and TRBJ1-2, with D possibly TRBD1 on 5 matching bases. V lost 4 bases to trimming and J lost 4 bases, with 10 bases between them. The CDR3 is made up of 13 amino acids. Germline CDR1 is SGHTA and CDR2 is FQGNSA. This CDR3 reads CASSSPGFYGYTF. The CDR3 DNA is TGTGCCAGCAGCTCCCCAGGGTTCTATGGCTACACCTTC.